A selection of T cell receptor beta chains follows, all from one sample in a study of PD-L1 blockade in urothelial cancer. Some clones are missing from TCRdb's copy, which holds only in-frame ones; the method was immunoSEQ multiplex PCR. The sample yields about 36,000 clones, about 80% seen once. This material consisted of PBMCs, taken around atezolizumab (anti-PD-L1) treatment. These TCRs come from a man aged 35-49 years with urothelial cancer. CDR3s include the opening cysteine and the closing phenylalanine or tryptophan. The order of the fields is clone size, V gene, D gene, J gene, CDR3 DNA, CDR3 protein. The D gene is left open where the match is weak. Some rows have no size entry. The others give once, few or many, or a class for an expanded clone.

.	TRBV4-3	.	TRBJ2-6	TGCGCCAGCAGCCAAGACGGGGACTCAGGGGCCAACGTCCTGACTTTC	CASSQDGDSGANVLTF
once	TRBV11-3	TRBD2	TRBJ2-7	TGTGCCAGCAGCTTACGGGGGGGGAGCTCCTACGAGCAGTACTTC	CASSLRGGSSYEQYF
.	TRBV18	.	TRBJ2-5	TGTGCCAGCTCACCTTCCCTAGGAGGCCAAGGAACCCAGTACTTC	CASSPSLGGQGTQYF
.	TRBV7-2	TRBD2	TRBJ2-7	TGTGCCAGCAGCTTGACTAGCGGGATTAACTACGAGCAGTACTTC	CASSLTSGINYEQYF
.	TRBV4-2	.	TRBJ2-7	TGTGCCAGCAGCCCCAGGGCCCTAGACTACGAGCAGTACTTC	CASSPRALDYEQYF
.	TRBV25-1	.	TRBJ2-3	TGTGCCAGCAGTATTATCGATACGCAGTATTTT	CASSIIDTQYF
medium-sized	TRBV28	.	TRBJ2-1	TGTGCCAGCAGTTTGGTTTCGGACTGGTTTGGTTCCTACAATGAGCAGTTCTTC	CASSLVSDWFGSYNEQFF
.	TRBV7-8	TRBD2	TRBJ2-7	TGTGCCAGCAGCTTAACTAGCGGGAGCGGGGACGAGCAGTACTTC	CASSLTSGSGDEQYF
few	TRBV7-2	.	TRBJ1-2	TGTGCCAGCAGCTCCCCCTCTAACTATGGCTACACCTTC	CASSSPSNYGYTF
.	TRBV5-1	.	TRBJ2-2	TGCGCCAGCAGCTCGACCGGGAAGAACACCGGGGAGCTGTTTTTT	CASSSTGKNTGELFF
.	TRBV30	.	TRBJ1-1	TGTGCCTGGAACCTCGGAGGGAACACTGAAGCTTTCTTT	CAWNLGGNTEAFF
.	TRBV30	.	TRBJ1-1	TGTGCCTGGAGGACAGGAGGCGGAATGAACACTGAAGCTTTCTTT	CAWRTGGGMNTEAFF
.	TRBV11-3	TRBD2	TRBJ2-5	TGTGCCAGCAGCTTAATGGTCGGGGGGCAAGAGACCCAGTACTTC	CASSLMVGGQETQYF
.	TRBV5-1	.	TRBJ1-1	TGCGCCAGCAGCTCCCCGACGTTCGGGGAACACACTGAAGCTTTCTTT	CASSSPTFGEHTEAFF
.	TRBV5-6	.	TRBJ1-1	TGTGCCAGCAGCTTGTGGCGGGACCTTCTGGTGACTGAAGCTTTCTTT	CASSLWRDLLVTEAFF
.	TRBV5-1	.	TRBJ1-5	TGCGCCAGCAGCTTAGGGGGAGGGAATCAGCCCCAGCATTTT	CASSLGGGNQPQHF
.	TRBV5-1	.	TRBJ2-5	TGCGCCAGCAGCTTGCGCGCGCACGGGGAGACCCAGTACTTC	CASSLRAHGETQYF
.	TRBV19	TRBD1	TRBJ1-2	TGTGCCAGTAGTATTACGACAGGGTCGGGTGGCTACACCTTC	CASSITTGSGGYTF
few	TRBV19	.	TRBJ2-2	TGTGCCACCTCCCGCGGAAGGTCGAACACCGGGGAGCTGTTTTTT	CATSRGRSNTGELFF
.	TRBV7-9	.	TRBJ2-2	TGTGCCGGATCATCGGGATTGGACACCGGGGAGCTGTTTTTT	CAGSSGLDTGELFF
once	TRBV27	TRBD2	TRBJ2-7	TGTGCCAGCAGTCCCGGACTAGCGGGAGGCCCTGGGTACGAGCAGTACTTC	CASSPGLAGGPGYEQYF
.	TRBV11-2	TRBD2	TRBJ2-2	TGTGCCAGCAGCCACGTTACCGGGACTACAAACACCGGGGAGCTGTTTTTT	CASSHVTGTTNTGELFF
once	TRBV28	.	TRBJ1-2	TGTGCCAGCAAGGGTTACGGCGCCGGCAGGGTCTATGGCTACACCTTC	CASKGYGAGRVYGYTF
.	TRBV18	TRBD2	TRBJ2-3	TGTGCCAGCTCCGAGGGGACTAGCGGTACAGATACGCAGTATTTT	CASSEGTSGTDTQYF
.	TRBV30	.	TRBJ2-1	TGTGCCTGGAGTGTGTACAGGAACAATGAGCAGTTCTTC	CAWSVYRNNEQFF
.	TRBV5-1	.	TRBJ2-7	TGCGCCAGCAGCTTGGAACAGACCTACGAGCAGTACTTC	CASSLEQTYEQYF
.	TRBV2	TRBD1	TRBJ2-1	TGTGCCAGCACCCGCGAATCAGGACAGGCAAATGAGCAGTTCTTC	CASTRESGQANEQFF
.	TRBV5-1	TRBD1	TRBJ1-4	TGCGCCAGCAGCCTTAGGACAGGAGGTGAAAAACTGTTTTTT	CASSLRTGGEKLFF
.	TRBV6-5	.	TRBJ1-5	TGTGCCAGCAGCCTAAATTTAAAGAGGCCCCAGCATTTT	CASSLNLKRPQHF
.	TRBV29-1	.	TRBJ2-1	TGCAGCGAAGTCAGGTTAACCTACAATGAGCAGTTCTTC	CSEVRLTYNEQFF
.	TRBV5-1	.	TRBJ2-4	TGCGCCAGCAGCCCGGGGTCACCCCTAGCCAAAAACATTCAGTACTTC	CASSPGSPLAKNIQYF
.	TRBV19	.	TRBJ2-3	TGTGCCACCTTCCGGGGGGCGCCTGGAGATACGCAGTATTTT	CATFRGAPGDTQYF
.	TRBV28	.	TRBJ2-1	TGTGCCAGCTCCGGGGGTTACAATGAGCAGTTCTTC	CASSGGYNEQFF
.	TRBV10-3	TRBD1	TRBJ2-2	TGTGCCATCAAACAGGGGGCCACCGGGGAGCTGTTTTTT	CAIKQGATGELFF
.	TRBV7-9	.	TRBJ1-5	TGTGCCAGCAGCTTAGATCGGGTTCAGCCCCAGCATTTT	CASSLDRVQPQHF
.	TRBV27	.	TRBJ2-1	TGTGCCAGCAGTCCTTATCAGGGGAGGGTCCACAATGAGCAGTTCTTC	CASSPYQGRVHNEQFF
.	TRBV28	TRBD1	TRBJ1-2	TGTGCCAGCAGCGACAGGGGAGATGGCTACACCTTC	CASSDRGDGYTF
.	TRBV14	.	TRBJ2-5	TGTGCCAGCAGCCAAGATATAATTGGCAGGGCCGTAGAGACCCAGTACTTC	CASSQDIIGRAVETQYF
.	TRBV10-3	TRBD1	TRBJ1-1	TGTGCCATCAGTGATGACAGGGGAGGCGACAAAGCTTTCTTT	CAISDDRGGDKAFF
.	TRBV4-1	.	TRBJ2-7	TGCGCCAGCAGCCAAGAAGGTCAGGGAAGGAGTCAGTACTTC	CASSQEGQGRSQYF
few	TRBV4-1	.	TRBJ2-1	TGCGCCAGCAGCCAAGTTGAAGCGGCCGCCAGCAAGATCTTC	CASSQVEAAASKIF
.	TRBV6-1	TRBD1	TRBJ1-5	TGTGCCAGCAGCGGACAGGGTGCCAATCAGCCCCAGCATTTT	CASSGQGANQPQHF
.	TRBV21-1	.	TRBJ2-2	TGTGCCAGGCCGGGACAGGAGATAACCGGGGAGCTGTTTTTT	CARPGQEITGELFF
.	TRBV5-1	.	TRBJ1-2	TGCGCCAGCAGCTTGGTAGCGGGATCTGGCTACACCTTC	CASSLVAGSGYTF
.	TRBV4-3	.	TRBJ1-1	TGCGCCAGCAGCCAACCAGGACAAACTGAAGCTTTCTTT	CASSQPGQTEAFF
.	TRBV9	TRBD1	TRBJ2-5	TGTGCCAGCAGCCCACAGGACAGGGAAAAGACCCAGTACTTC	CASSPQDREKTQYF
.	TRBV9	.	TRBJ2-2	TGTGCCAGCAGCGGTAGTACCCGTAAGGGGCTACCGAACACCGGGGAGCTGTTTTTT	CASSGSTRKGLPNTGELFF
.	TRBV5-1	.	TRBJ2-7	TGCGCCAGCAGCTTATCCCAGGGGTCCTACGAGCAGTACTTC	CASSLSQGSYEQYF
.	TRBV5-6	.	TRBJ2-1	TGTGCCAGCAGCTTGACCAGCGTCGCTGAGCAGTTCTTC	CASSLTSVAEQFF
.	TRBV28	TRBD2	TRBJ2-7	TGTGCCAGCAGTCCAAGCGGGAGGAGCCACGAGCAGTACTTC	CASSPSGRSHEQYF